This T cell receptor beta chain was recorded in a study of blood T cell repertoires in COVID-19. Study background: Some COVID-19 samples were acute and others convalescent; all came from the United States, Italy and Spain. Nucleic acid was either cDNA or gDNA, and it came from T cells, B-cell-depleted T cells, or PBMCs.

Original processing notes: Estimation of nucleated cell counts was performed using reference gene primer amplification. Using immunoSEQ multiplex PCR, the repertoire was profiled, and TCRdb retains in-frame clones only, with some absent. The V and J calls and clone size were taken over from that table, and D and trimming were inferred from the DNA. Of 150,000 to 200,000 clones in the sample, approximately 80% were seen once. Seattle's cohort entered during active infection and was followed longitudinally. This CDR3 contains 16 residues. Trimming cost V 4 bases and J 5 bases; bases outside gene matches: 5. The germline CDR1 and CDR2 sequences are MNHNY and SVGAGI (reference sequence).

V gene TRBV6-6 combines with J gene TRBJ2-5, with 15 nucleotides matching TRBD2. This receptor was taken from a woman in her forties with COVID-19, enrolled during active disease. The specimen sequenced was peripheral blood. Written as DNA, the CDR3 is TGTGCCAGCAGTTCTAGGACTAGCGGGAGGGCGGAGACCCAGTACTTC. It yields the protein CASSSRTSGRAETQYF.